These 24 T cell receptor beta chains share one sample of origin, sequenced in a study of shared clonotypes between healthy human individuals. Assay: immunoSEQ multiplex PCR; the TCRdb copy retains only in-frame clones and omits some. The sample holds about 1.1 million clones, 60% to 85% seen once. Sequenced: memory CD4+ T cells from PBMCs. Specified subset: CD45RA-negative fraction. All receptors derive from a man younger than 30 in good health. Some clones in this sample may be carry-over from other donors' samples.

Remarks on this clone: Its ends do not fully match the called genes, so a read error is possible. The chain employs TRBV7-9 and TRBJ1-2; tentative D call: TRBD1 (6 bases). The CDR3 totals 14 residues. Germline V lookup: CDR1 SEHNR, CDR2 FQNEAQ (reference sequence). The CDR3 nucleotides are TGTGCCAGTAGCTGGAAGGGGGAAATGAGTGGCTACACCTTC. It encodes CASSWKGEMSGYTF.

The gene calls are TRBV5-1 and TRBJ1-1; D gene uncertain. V gave up 1 base and J gave up 1 base, with 8 bases separating them. Germline CDR1 reads SGHRS; CDR2 reads YFSETQ. The CDR3 is made up of 14 amino acids. The CDR3 reads CASSLRGPNTEAFF. Here the CDR3 DNA reads TGCGCCAGCAGCTTGCGAGGACCGAACACTGAAGCTTTCTTT.

V gene TRBV2 combines with J gene TRBJ1-2; 7 nucleotides match TRBD1. Losses at the gene ends were 0 bases for V and 12 bases for J; bases not matched to a gene: 13. CDR3 size: 15 residues. Looked up from germline, CDR1 is SNHLY and CDR2 is FYNNEI. CDR3 region: CASSEATTGMGGHTF. Here the CDR3 DNA reads TGTGCCAGCAGTGAAGCGACGACAGGGATGGGCGGCCACACCTTC.

The chain is built from TRBV2 and TRBJ1-1, with 7 bases that match TRBD1. The CDR3 loop spans 15 amino acids. Germline V gene sequence: CDR1 SNHLY, CDR2 FYNNEI. After removal of 5 bases from V and 0 bases from J, the junction contained 6 bases not matched to a gene. The CDR3, as DNA: TGTGCCAGCAGTAAGCAGGGGGGCCTGAACACTGAAGCTTTCTTT. Amino acids: CASSKQGGLNTEAFF.

The chain is built from TRBV2 and TRBJ2-2, with 7 nucleotides matching TRBD2. V shed 10 bases, J shed 5 bases, and the junction held 7 bases outside the gene matches. In germline, CDR1 is SNHLY, CDR2 FYNNEI. This CDR3 has 13 amino acids. CDR3 coding DNA: TGTGCCACCGCGGGAGTTCGAACCGGGGAGCTGTTTTTT. It is translated as CATAGVRTGELFF.

The chain uses TRBV28 and TRBJ2-3; TRBD2 matches at 9 bases. The CDR3 runs 14 residues. The germline CDR1 and CDR2 sequences are MDHEN and SYDVKM. V lost 5 bases and J lost 5; bases outside the gene matches: 5. This chain's CDR3 is CASSGVLAGDTQYF. CDR3 coding DNA: TGTGCCAGCAGTGGGGTACTAGCGGGAGATACGCAGTATTTT.

This clone was recorded at least ten times. The genes are TRBV4-2 and TRBJ1-1, with TRBD1 as a possible D gene (5 bases). The CDR3 consists of 15 residues. The germline V and J ends were trimmed by 2 bases and 1 base, with 11 bases remaining between them. Germline CDR1 reads LGHNA; CDR2 reads YNFKEQ. In DNA form, the CDR3 reads TGTGCCAGCAGCCAAAGCCCAGGGAAGAACACTGAAGCTTTCTTT. Residues: CASSQSPGKNTEAFF.

The chain couples TRBV7-2 to TRBJ2-6; no clear D gene. Trimming left V 5 bases short and J 0 bases short, with 2 bases between. From germline, CDR1 is SGHTA and CDR2 FQGNSA. The CDR3 covers 13 residues. This CDR3 reads CASSVSGANVLTF. The DNA of the CDR3 is TGTGCCAGCAGCGTCTCTGGGGCCAACGTCCTGACTTTC.

The chain combines TRBV4-3 with TRBJ2-3; unclear D gene. The CDR3 totals 15 residues. Germline CDR1 and CDR2: LGHNA and YSLEER. The V end lost 0 bases, the J end lost 2 bases, and 9 bases lay between the germline ends. In DNA form, the CDR3 reads TGCGCCAGCAGCCAAGATCCCAGGAACACAGATACGCAGTATTTT. Amino acid sequence: CASSQDPRNTDTQYF.

This sequence joins TRBV4-1 and TRBJ2-1, with 9 positions matching TRBD1. Trimming at V came to 3 bases and at J to 8 bases, leaving 8 bases not matched to a gene. The CDR3 extends over 15 amino acids. Per germline, CDR1 MGHRA and CDR2 YSYEKL. The CDR3 loop is CASSHPGQGMDEQFF. CDR3 DNA sequence: TGCGCCAGCAGCCATCCGGGACAGGGAATGGATGAGCAGTTCTTC.

The chain combines TRBV28 with TRBJ2-7; D is uncertain. Per the germline V gene, CDR1 is MDHEN and CDR2 is SYDVKM. Trimming stripped 6 bases from V and 1 base from J, with 13 bases between. This CDR3 has 14 residues. The CDR3 reads CASRGFVGSYEQYF. The CDR3 DNA is TGTGCCAGCAGGGGGTTTGTGGGATCCTACGAGCAGTACTTC. Full variable domain (remainder filled in from reference TRBV28 and TRBJ2-7): DVKVTQSSRYLVKRTGEKVFLECVQDMDHENMFWYRQDPGLGLRLIYFSYDVKMKEKGDIPEGYSVSREKKERFSLILESASTNQTSMYLCASRGFVGSYEQYFGPGTRLTVT.

V usage is TRBV27 and J usage is TRBJ2-1, with 13 positions matching TRBD2. CDR3 size: 23 residues. The germline V gene has CDR1 MNHEY and CDR2 SMNVEV (reference sequence). V dropped 2 bases and J dropped 1; count of bases not matched to a gene: 20. The CDR3 DNA reads as TGTGCCAGCAGTTTACCTACACCCCAACTAGCGGGAGGGTCCTCATTTTCCTACAATGAGCAGTTCTTC. Residues: CASSLPTPQLAGGSSFSYNEQFF.

The gene calls are TRBV7-9 and TRBJ2-7; D might be TRBD1 (6 bases). From germline, CDR1 is SEHNR and CDR2 FQNEAQ (reference sequence). The CDR3 is 15 amino acids. Trimming stripped 2 bases from V and 4 bases from J, with 15 bases between. CDR3 sequence: CASSLPSRGVYEQYF. The DNA of the CDR3 is TGTGCCAGCAGCTTACCCAGCAGGGGTGTGTACGAGCAGTACTTC.

This chain connects TRBV2 to TRBJ1-1; D uncertain. Germline loops: CDR1 SNHLY, CDR2 FYNNEI. V lost 7 bases, J lost 7 bases, and 19 bases lay in between. This CDR3 is 14 amino acids long. This CDR3 reads CASIRTEELLEAFF. In nucleotides, the CDR3 is TGTGCCAGCATAAGGACGGAGGAACTCCTTGAAGCTTTCTTT.

This clone occurred a few times. V usage is TRBV5-1 and J usage is TRBJ2-1; TRBD2 aligns across 10 bases. The J segment lost 4 bases and the V segment lost 1 base, leaving 8 bases of the junction unmatched. Germline V lookup: CDR1 SGHRS, CDR2 YFSETQ. The CDR3 extends over 17 amino acids. The CDR3 reads CASSLPSSGSSYNEQFF. CDR3 sequence (DNA): TGCGCCAGCAGCTTGCCGTCTAGCGGGAGCTCATACAATGAGCAGTTCTTC.

The chain combines TRBV9 with TRBJ2-6; 9 nucleotides line up with TRBD1. The CDR3 length is 18 residues. J lost 0 bases, V lost 4 bases, and 8 bases had no gene match. The germline gives CDR1 SGDLS, CDR2 YYNGEE. The CDR3 DNA is TGTGCCAGCAGCCCAGGACAGGGGAAACCCTCTGGGGCCAACGTCCTGACTTTC. Its translation is CASSPGQGKPSGANVLTF.

The V call is TRBV28, the J call TRBJ1-5, with unresolved D. The CDR3 covers 12 residues. V lost 4 bases and J lost 3, with 4 bases in between. CDR1 and CDR2 (germline): MDHEN, SYDVKM. CDR3 residues: CASSSYNQPQHF. The CDR3 coding sequence is TGTGCCAGCAGTTCCTACAATCAGCCCCAGCATTTT.

This chain joins TRBV28 and TRBJ2-7; D is ambiguous. This CDR3 comprises 12 residues. V lost 3 bases and J 6 bases, leaving 9 bases between the germline ends. Germline V lookup: CDR1 MDHEN, CDR2 SYDVKM. The CDR3 sequence is CASSFERREQYF. CDR3 DNA sequence: TGTGCCAGCAGTTTCGAGAGGCGCGAGCAGTACTTC. Using reference TRBV28 and TRBJ2-7 for the parts outside the CDR3, the full variable domain is DVKVTQSSRYLVKRTGEKVFLECVQDMDHENMFWYRQDPGLGLRLIYFSYDVKMKEKGDIPEGYSVSREKKERFSLILESASTNQTSMYLCASSFERREQYFGPGTRLTVT.

CDR3 DNA sequence: TGTGCCAGTAGTATCCGTGGGCAGGGGAGCAATCAGCCCCAGCATTTT. Protein product: CASSIRGQGSNQPQHF. V gene TRBV19 combines with J gene TRBJ1-5, with a possible D match to TRBD1 (6 bases). V lost 3 bases and J 1 base, leaving 13 bases between the germline ends. This CDR3 is 16 amino acids long. Germline CDR1 is LNHDA and CDR2 is SQIVND (reference sequence).

The rearrangement uses TRBV6-6 and TRBJ2-1, with D perhaps matching TRBD1 or TRBD2 (6 bases each). Per germline, CDR1 MNHNY and CDR2 SVGAGI (reference sequence). This CDR3 has 12 amino acids. The V end lost 6 bases, the J end lost 9 bases, and 12 bases lay between the germline ends. The CDR3: CASRPQGLEQFF. The CDR3 nucleotides are TGTGCCAGCAGACCACAGGGACTTGAGCAGTTCTTC.

This clone was seen a few times. The gene calls are TRBV6-5 and TRBJ2-5; D possibly corresponds to TRBD2 (6 bases). CDR1 is MNHEY, CDR2 SVGAGI, per germline. The CDR3 runs to 14 residues. V was shortened by 4 bases and J by 7 bases, with 16 bases between the two germline ends. DNA for the CDR3: TGTGCCAGCAGTTCCGACCGACTAGTAACGACCCAGTACTTC. Its translation: CASSSDRLVTTQYF.

This clone was counted between two and nine times. This chain joins TRBV5-4 and TRBJ2-3; 7 positions agree with TRBD2. Germline CDR1 is SGHNT and CDR2 is YYREEE (reference sequence). The CDR3 is made up of 14 amino acids. After removal of 10 bases from V and 4 bases from J, the junction contained 12 bases not matched to a gene. The CDR3 loop is CASSLAGVADTQYF. The DNA for the CDR3 is TGTGCCTCCTCGTTGGCGGGAGTGGCAGATACGCAGTATTTT.

CDR3 sequence: CAITGASGPDTQYF. The DNA of the CDR3 is TGTGCCATCACAGGGGCTAGCGGACCAGATACGCAGTATTTT. The chain has TRBV10-3 and TRBJ2-3, with D perhaps matching TRBD2 (7 bases). The V and J ends lost 7 bases and 4 bases respectively, with 15 bases between them. CDR1 ENHRY and CDR2 SYGVKD come from the germline V gene. The CDR3 loop spans 14 amino acids.

The chain combines TRBV30 with TRBJ2-5; D is perhaps TRBD2 (6 bases). This CDR3 spans 13 amino acids. The germline V and J ends were trimmed by 0 bases and 4 bases, with 9 bases remaining between them. The germline V gene has CDR1 GTSNPN and CDR2 SVGIG (reference sequence). CDR3 amino acids: CAWSVLAAETQYF. CDR3 nucleotide sequence: TGTGCCTGGAGTGTACTAGCTGCAGAGACCCAGTACTTC.